This is a list of T cell receptor beta chains from one sample in a study of OX40 agonist ivuxolimab in advanced cancers. Profiling relied on immunoSEQ multiplex PCR, and the TCRdb table lists in-frame clones only, not all of them. The table lists approximately 44,000 clones, about 80% of them singletons. Sequenced here: CD4+ or CD8+ T cells sorted from blood, sampled in a trial of the OX40 agonist ivuxolimab. The receptors shown here come from an adult with an advanced solid tumor such as melanoma, head and neck, liver or kidney cancer. Each CDR3 is given with its conserved first and last residue. A D gene is named only where the DNA matches it firmly. Some rows mark clone size as missing; the rest say once, few, many or name a class of expanded clone.

abundance | j_gene | v_gene | d_gene | CDR3nt | CDR3aa
NA | TRBJ2-1 | TRBV6-4 | TRBD2 | TGTGCCAGCAGGGATTTCAGCGGGGACAATGAGCAGTTCTTC | CASRDFSGDNEQFF
NA | TRBJ2-1 | TRBV11-2 | TRBD2 | TGTGCCAGCAGCTTCAGGACTAGCGGGAGGTTTGGCGATGAGCAGTTCTTC | CASSFRTSGRFGDEQFF
NA | TRBJ2-7 | TRBV20-1 | NA | TGCAGTGCCGGACCCTACGAGCAGTACTTC | CSAGPYEQYF
few | TRBJ2-7 | TRBV10-1 | NA | TGCGCCAGCAGTGAGACGAACGACGAGCAGTACTTC | CASSETNDEQYF
NA | TRBJ1-5 | TRBV28 | NA | TGTGCCAGCAGTTTAAGGGGGACTGCTAGCAATCAGCCCCAGCATTTT | CASSLRGTASNQPQHF
NA | TRBJ2-7 | TRBV5-1 | TRBD1 | TGCGCCAGCAGCTTGGCGGGACAGTTCACCTACGAGCAGTACTTC | CASSLAGQFTYEQYF
NA | TRBJ2-7 | TRBV11-3 | NA | TGTGCCAGCAGCTTATCTCCTGGGCCCTACGAGCAGTACTTC | CASSLSPGPYEQYF
NA | TRBJ2-1 | TRBV27 | TRBD2 | TGTGCCAGCAGTTTGCATACTTCGGGAGGGCCGGTTGAGCAGTTCTTC | CASSLHTSGGPVEQFF
NA | TRBJ2-2 | TRBV7-6 | NA | TGTGCCAGCAGCTTAGTGTACAATAGTCCCACCGGGGAGCTGTTTTTT | CASSLVYNSPTGELFF
NA | TRBJ2-2 | TRBV5-4 | TRBD2 | TGTGCCAGCAGCGCCGGGACTAGTTTCGGGTCCGGGGAGCTGTTTTTT | CASSAGTSFGSGELFF
NA | TRBJ1-2 | TRBV7-9 | NA | TGTGCCAGCAGCTTTACCGGAACCTTGGAGTATGGCTACACCTTC | CASSFTGTLEYGYTF
NA | TRBJ2-6 | TRBV29-1 | NA | TGCAGCGTTGGTCAAAGCTCTGGGGCCAACGTCCTGACTTTC | CSVGQSSGANVLTF
NA | TRBJ2-5 | TRBV5-1 | NA | TGCGCCAGCAGCTTGGCTCCTGACCAAGAGACCCAGTACTTC | CASSLAPDQETQYF
few | TRBJ1-5 | TRBV7-2 | TRBD1 | TGTGCCAGCAGCCTACAGGGGCAGCCCCAGCATTTT | CASSLQGQPQHF
NA | TRBJ2-1 | TRBV2 | NA | TGTGCCAGCACCGAGAGTGGCCTCTCCTACAATGAGCAGTTCTTC | CASTESGLSYNEQFF
NA | TRBJ2-7 | TRBV30 | TRBD2 | TGTGCCTGGAACCCGGGACTAGCGGGAACCTACGAGCAGTACTTC | CAWNPGLAGTYEQYF
NA | TRBJ2-7 | TRBV18 | TRBD1 | TGTGCCAGCTCACCACTGCAGGACAGGACCTACGAGCAGTACTTC | CASSPLQDRTYEQYF
NA | TRBJ2-7 | TRBV11-2 | NA | TGTGCCAGCAGCTCCAGGGACGGAGCCTACGAGCAGTACTTC | CASSSRDGAYEQYF
NA | TRBJ1-5 | TRBV21-1 | NA | TGTGCCAGCAGCGACAACCCGGACCGCTCCTTCTACAATCAGCCCCAGCATTTT | CASSDNPDRSFYNQPQHF
NA | TRBJ2-7 | TRBV18 | NA | TGTGCCAGCTCACCACCGTCAGGGGCTTCCTACGAGCAGTACTTC | CASSPPSGASYEQYF
NA | TRBJ2-2 | TRBV5-1 | NA | TGCGCCAGCAGCTTCGACAGTAACACCGGGGAGCTGTTTTTT | CASSFDSNTGELFF
NA | TRBJ1-2 | TRBV5-1 | NA | TGCGCCAGCAGCTTGGCCCGGAGCGGGAGCGGCTACACCTTC | CASSLARSGSGYTF